This TCR beta chain was sequenced during a study of control samples from healthy donors and cancer patients. Measured with immunoSEQ multiplex PCR; TCRdb has only the in-frame clones, and not every one. This table holds around 48,000 clones, more than 85% found once. The ends lost 3 bases at V and 2 bases at J; junction bases unmatched: 2. The germline gives CDR1 MNHEY, CDR2 SMNVEV (reference sequence). The CDR3 contains 15 residues. The source of this sequence is a woman aged 50 to 65 with head and neck cancer. The chain couples TRBV27 to TRBJ2-3; 10 nucleotides agree with TRBD1. The specimen sequenced was PBMCs. CDR3 nucleotides: TGTGCCAGCAGTTTGGGACAGGGGTTCACAGATACGCAGTATTTT. It yields the protein CASSLGQGFTDTQYF.